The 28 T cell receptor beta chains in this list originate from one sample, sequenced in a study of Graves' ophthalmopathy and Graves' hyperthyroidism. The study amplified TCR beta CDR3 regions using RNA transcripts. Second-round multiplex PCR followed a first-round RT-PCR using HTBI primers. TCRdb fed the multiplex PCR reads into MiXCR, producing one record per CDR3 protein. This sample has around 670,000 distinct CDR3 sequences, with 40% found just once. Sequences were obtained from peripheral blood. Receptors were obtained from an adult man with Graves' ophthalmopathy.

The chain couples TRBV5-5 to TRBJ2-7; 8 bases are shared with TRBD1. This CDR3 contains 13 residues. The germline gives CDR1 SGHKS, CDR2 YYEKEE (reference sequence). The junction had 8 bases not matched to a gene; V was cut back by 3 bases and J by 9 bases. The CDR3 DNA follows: TGTGCCAGCAGCTCAATGGCAGGGGGCGGGCAGTACTTC. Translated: CASSSMAGGGQYF.

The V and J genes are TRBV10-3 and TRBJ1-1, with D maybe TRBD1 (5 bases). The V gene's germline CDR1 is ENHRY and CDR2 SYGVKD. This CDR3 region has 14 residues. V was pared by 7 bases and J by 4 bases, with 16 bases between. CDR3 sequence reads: CAIMSGTGATEAFF. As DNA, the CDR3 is TGTGCCATCATGTCAGGAACCGGGGCCACTGAAGCTTTCTTT.

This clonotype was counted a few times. The CDR3 loop is CASSFMAPREAEAFF. The CDR3 DNA reads as TGTGCCAGCAGTTTCATGGCCCCTCGGGAGGCTGAAGCTTTCTTT. V and J are TRBV6-6 and TRBJ1-1, with D uncertain. The CDR3 length is 15 residues. V gave up 4 bases and J gave up 6 bases, with 18 bases separating them. The V gene's germline CDR1 is MNHNY and CDR2 SVGAGI (reference sequence).

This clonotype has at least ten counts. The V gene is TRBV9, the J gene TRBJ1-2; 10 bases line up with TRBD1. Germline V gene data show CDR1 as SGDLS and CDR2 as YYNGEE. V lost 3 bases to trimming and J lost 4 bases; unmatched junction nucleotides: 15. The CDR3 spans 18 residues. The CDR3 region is CASSGQGQGGRGPYGYTF. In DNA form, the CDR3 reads TGTGCCAGCAGCGGCCAAGGACAGGGGGGCAGAGGTCCCTATGGCTACACCTTC.

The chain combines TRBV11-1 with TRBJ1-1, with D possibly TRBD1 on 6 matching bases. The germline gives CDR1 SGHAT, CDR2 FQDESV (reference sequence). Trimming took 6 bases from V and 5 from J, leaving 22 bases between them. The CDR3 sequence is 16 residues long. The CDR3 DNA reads TGTGCCAGCAGTTCGTACCGGGACACCCGGGGTACTGAAGCTTTCTTT. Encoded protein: CASSSYRDTRGTEAFF.

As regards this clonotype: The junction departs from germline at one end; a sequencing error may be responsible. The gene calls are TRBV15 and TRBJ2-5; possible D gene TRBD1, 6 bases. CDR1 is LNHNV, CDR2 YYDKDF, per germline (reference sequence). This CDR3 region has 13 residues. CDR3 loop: CATSRDSGDHEQF. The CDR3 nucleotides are TGTGCCACCAGCAGAGATTCAGGGGACCATGAGCAGTTC.

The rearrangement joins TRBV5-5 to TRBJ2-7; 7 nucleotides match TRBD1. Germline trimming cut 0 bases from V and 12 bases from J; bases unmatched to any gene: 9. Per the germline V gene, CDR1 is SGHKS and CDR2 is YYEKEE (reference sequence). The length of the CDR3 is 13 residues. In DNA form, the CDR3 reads TGTGCCAGCAGCTTGGTACCGGGACAGCTTGGGTACTTC. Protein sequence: CASSLVPGQLGYF.

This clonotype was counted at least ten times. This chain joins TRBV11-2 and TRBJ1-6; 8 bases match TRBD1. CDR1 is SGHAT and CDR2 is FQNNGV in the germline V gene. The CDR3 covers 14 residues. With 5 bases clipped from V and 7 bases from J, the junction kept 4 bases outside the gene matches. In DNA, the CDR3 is TGTGCCAGCAGCAACACAGGGGGGAATTCACCCCTCCACTTT. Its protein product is CASSNTGGNSPLHF.

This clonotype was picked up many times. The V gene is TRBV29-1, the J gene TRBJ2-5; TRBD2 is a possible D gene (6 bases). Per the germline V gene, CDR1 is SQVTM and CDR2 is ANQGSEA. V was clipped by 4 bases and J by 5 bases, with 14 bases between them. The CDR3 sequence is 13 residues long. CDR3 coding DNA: TGCAGCGTTGCCTCGGCGGGATTTGAGACCCAGTACTTC. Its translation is CSVASAGFETQYF.

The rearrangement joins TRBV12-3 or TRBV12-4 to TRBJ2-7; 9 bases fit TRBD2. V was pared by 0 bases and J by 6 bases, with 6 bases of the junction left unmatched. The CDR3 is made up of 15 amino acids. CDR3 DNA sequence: TGTGCCAGCAGTTTAGCGCTTTTTAGCGGGGGCGAGCAGTACTTC. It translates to CASSLALFSGGEQYF.

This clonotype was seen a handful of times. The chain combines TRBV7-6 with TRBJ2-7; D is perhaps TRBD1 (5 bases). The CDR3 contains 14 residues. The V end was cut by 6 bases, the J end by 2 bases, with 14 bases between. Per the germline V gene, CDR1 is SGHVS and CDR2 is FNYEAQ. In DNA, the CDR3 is TGTGCCAGCAGTTATCCACAGGAACCCTACGAGCAGTACTTC. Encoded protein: CASSYPQEPYEQYF.

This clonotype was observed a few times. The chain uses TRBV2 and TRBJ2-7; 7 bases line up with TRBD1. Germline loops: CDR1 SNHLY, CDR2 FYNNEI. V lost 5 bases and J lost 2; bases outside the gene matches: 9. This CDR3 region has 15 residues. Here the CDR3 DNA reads TGTGCCAGCAGTCCACGGGTAGGGGGCCCCTACGAGCAGTACTTC. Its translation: CASSPRVGGPYEQYF.

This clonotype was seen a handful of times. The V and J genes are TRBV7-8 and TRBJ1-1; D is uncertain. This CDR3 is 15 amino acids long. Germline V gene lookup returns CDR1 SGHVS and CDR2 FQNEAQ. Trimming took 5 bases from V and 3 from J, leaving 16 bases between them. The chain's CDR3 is CASSAYRSEDTEAFF. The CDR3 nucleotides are TGTGCCAGCAGCGCGTACCGGTCGGAGGACACTGAAGCTTTCTTT.

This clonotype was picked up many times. CDR3 nucleotides: TGTGCCAGCAGCTTAGCAGGGCTAGGGAATTCACCCCTCCACTTT. This gives the protein CASSLAGLGNSPLHF. The chain links TRBV7-2 to TRBJ1-6, with no clear D. The CDR3 runs 15 residues. Germline V gene sequence: CDR1 SGHTA, CDR2 FQGNSA. The V gene lost 0 bases and the J gene lost 7 bases, with 10 bases spanning the gap.

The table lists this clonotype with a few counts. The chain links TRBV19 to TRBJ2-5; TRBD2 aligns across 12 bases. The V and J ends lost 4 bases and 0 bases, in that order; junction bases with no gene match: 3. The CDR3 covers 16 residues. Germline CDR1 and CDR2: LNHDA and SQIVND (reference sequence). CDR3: CASSSWTSGNQETQYF. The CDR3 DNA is TGTGCCAGTAGTAGCTGGACTAGCGGGAACCAAGAGACCCAGTACTTC.

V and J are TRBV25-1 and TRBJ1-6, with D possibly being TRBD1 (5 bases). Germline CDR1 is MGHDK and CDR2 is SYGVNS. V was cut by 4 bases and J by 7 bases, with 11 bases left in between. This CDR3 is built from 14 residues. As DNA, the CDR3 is TGTGCCAGCAGTGCAATGTGGGGGAATTCACCCCTCCACTTT. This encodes CASSAMWGNSPLHF.

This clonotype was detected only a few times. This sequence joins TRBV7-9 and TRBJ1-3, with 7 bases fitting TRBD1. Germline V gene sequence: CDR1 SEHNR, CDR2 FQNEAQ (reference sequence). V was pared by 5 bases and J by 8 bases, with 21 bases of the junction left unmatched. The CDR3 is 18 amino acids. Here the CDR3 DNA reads TGTGCCAGCAGCCACCAGGTGCCCCAGCTTACAGGGGCGGACACCATATATTTT. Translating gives CASSHQVPQLTGADTIYF. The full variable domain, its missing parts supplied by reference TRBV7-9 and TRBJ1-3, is DTGVSQNPRHKITKRGQNVTFRCDPISEHNRLYWYRQTLGQGPEFLTYFQNEAQLEKSRLLSDRFSAERPKGSFSTLEIQRTEQGDSAMYLCASSHQVPQLTGADTIYFGEGSWLTVV.

CDR3 sequence reads: CASSSRGGGPSANVLTF. CDR3 in DNA: TGTGCCAGCAGCTCGAGGGGTGGAGGACCTTCCGCCAACGTCCTGACTTTC. The V gene is TRBV7-9, the J gene TRBJ2-6; D tentatively reads TRBD1 or TRBD2 (5 bases each). CDR3 size: 17 residues. The V gene lost 4 bases and the J gene lost 7 bases, with 20 bases spanning the gap. The V gene's germline CDR1 is SEHNR and CDR2 FQNEAQ (reference sequence).

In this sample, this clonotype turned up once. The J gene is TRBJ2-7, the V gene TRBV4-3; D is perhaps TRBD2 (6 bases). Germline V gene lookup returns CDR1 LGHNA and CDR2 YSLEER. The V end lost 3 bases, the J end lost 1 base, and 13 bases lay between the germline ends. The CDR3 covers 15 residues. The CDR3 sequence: CASSQGLLTSYEQYF. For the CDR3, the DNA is TGCGCCAGCAGCCAGGGACTTTTAACGTCCTACGAGCAGTACTTC.

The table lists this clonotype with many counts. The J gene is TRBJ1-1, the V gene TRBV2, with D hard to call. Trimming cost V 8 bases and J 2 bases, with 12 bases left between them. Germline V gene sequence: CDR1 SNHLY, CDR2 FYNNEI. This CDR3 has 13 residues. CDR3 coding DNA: TGTGCCAGCTTATCCCCCTTTAACACTGAAGCTTTCTTT. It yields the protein CASLSPFNTEAFF.

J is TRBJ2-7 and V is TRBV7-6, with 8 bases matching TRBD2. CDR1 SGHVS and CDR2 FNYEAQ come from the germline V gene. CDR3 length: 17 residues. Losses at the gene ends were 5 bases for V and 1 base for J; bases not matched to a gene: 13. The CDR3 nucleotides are TGTGCCAGCAGCCCGCGGGGTTCTAGCGGGTTATCCTACGAGCAGTACTTC. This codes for CASSPRGSSGLSYEQYF. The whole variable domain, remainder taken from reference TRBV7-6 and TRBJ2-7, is GAGVSQSPRYKVTKRGQDVALRCDPISGHVSLYWYRQALGQGPEFLTYFNYEAQQDKSGLPNDRFSAERPEGSISTLTIQRTEQRDSAMYRCASSPRGSSGLSYEQYFGPGTRLTVT.

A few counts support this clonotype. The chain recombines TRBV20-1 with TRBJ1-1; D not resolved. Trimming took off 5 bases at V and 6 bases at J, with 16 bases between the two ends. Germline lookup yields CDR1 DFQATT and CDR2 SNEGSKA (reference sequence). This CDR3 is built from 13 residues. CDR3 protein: CSAEDPRGAEAFF. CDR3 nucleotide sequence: TGCAGTGCTGAGGACCCCAGAGGCGCTGAAGCTTTCTTT.

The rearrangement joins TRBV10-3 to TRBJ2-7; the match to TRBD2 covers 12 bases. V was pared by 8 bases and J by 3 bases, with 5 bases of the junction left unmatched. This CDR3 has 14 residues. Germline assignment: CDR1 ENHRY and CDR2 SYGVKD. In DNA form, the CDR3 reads TGTGCCATCGGAGGACTAGCGGGAATCTACGAGCAGTACTTC. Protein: CAIGGLAGIYEQYF.

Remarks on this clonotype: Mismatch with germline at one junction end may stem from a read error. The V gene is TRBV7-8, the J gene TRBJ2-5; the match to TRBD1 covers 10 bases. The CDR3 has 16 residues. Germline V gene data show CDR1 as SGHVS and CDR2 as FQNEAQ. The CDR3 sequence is CASSLGDRGRDETQYF. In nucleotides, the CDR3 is TGTGCCAGCAGCCTGGGGGACAGGGGAAGGGATGAGACCCAATACTTC.

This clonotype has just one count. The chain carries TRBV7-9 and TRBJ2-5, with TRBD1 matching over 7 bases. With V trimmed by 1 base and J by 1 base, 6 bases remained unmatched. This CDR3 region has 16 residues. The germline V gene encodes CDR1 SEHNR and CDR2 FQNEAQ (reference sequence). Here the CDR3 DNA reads TGTGCCAGCAGCTTAGGGACAGGAGATTTCCAAGAGACCCAGTACTTC. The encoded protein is CASSLGTGDFQETQYF.

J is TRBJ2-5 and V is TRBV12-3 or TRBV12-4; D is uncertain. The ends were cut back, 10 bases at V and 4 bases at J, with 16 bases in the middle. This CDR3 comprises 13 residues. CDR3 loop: CATAFKGRETQYF. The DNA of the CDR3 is TGTGCCACCGCCTTTAAGGGTCGAGAGACCCAGTACTTC.

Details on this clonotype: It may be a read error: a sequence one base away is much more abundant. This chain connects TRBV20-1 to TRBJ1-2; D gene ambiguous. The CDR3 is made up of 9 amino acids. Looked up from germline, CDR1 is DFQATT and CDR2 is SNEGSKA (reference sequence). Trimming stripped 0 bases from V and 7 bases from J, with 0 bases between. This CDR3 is CSARDGYTF. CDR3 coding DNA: TGCAGTGCTAGAGATGGCTACACCTTC.

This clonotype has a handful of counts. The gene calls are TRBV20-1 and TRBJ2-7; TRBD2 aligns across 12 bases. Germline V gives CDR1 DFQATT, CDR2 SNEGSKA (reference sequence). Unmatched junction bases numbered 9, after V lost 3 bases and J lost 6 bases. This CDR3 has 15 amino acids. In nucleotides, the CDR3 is TGCAGTGCTAGTGTTAGGACTAGCGGGGTTTCCGAGCAGTACTTC. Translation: CSASVRTSGVSEQYF.